This T cell receptor beta chain is from a study of response to subunit inactivated influenza vaccine. General study points: The study's authors posited that every seasonal influenza vaccination enlists few new T cells.

TCRdb re-analysed the RT-PCR reads in MiXCR, keeping a single row per CDR3 protein. The data show 500,000 to 600,000 distinct CDR3 sequences, approximately 10% seen once. This clonotype was seen only a few times. Its antigen remains unidentified. Separately, the same data were catalogued under a study of T cells expressing NK-cell markers. According to that study: The authors generated TCR beta cDNA through 5'RACE template switching with UMIs. Several experiments added an anti-gamma-delta TCR antibody to sort only alpha-beta TCR T cells. The contribution of dominant NKG2C+ clonotypes to CD8+ T cells in roughly six donors was roughly 1.0-7.0%. Whether expanded NKG2C+ T cell clones recognized HCMV stayed uncertain.

The starting material was PBMCs from blood, obtained on the day of vaccination. The clonotype was recovered from a man between 50 and 59 years old who received an inactivated influenza vaccine.

The CDR3 region is CASSPRQGREKLFF. The CDR3 region has the DNA TGTGCCAGCTCGCCGCGACAGGGTCGGGAAAAACTGTTTTTT. This rearrangement joins TRBV18 to TRBJ1-4, with TRBD1 matching over 7 bases. The CDR3 spans 14 residues. CDR1 and CDR2 (germline): KGHSH, LQKENI. Trimming cost V 6 bases and J 8 bases; bases outside gene matches: 9.